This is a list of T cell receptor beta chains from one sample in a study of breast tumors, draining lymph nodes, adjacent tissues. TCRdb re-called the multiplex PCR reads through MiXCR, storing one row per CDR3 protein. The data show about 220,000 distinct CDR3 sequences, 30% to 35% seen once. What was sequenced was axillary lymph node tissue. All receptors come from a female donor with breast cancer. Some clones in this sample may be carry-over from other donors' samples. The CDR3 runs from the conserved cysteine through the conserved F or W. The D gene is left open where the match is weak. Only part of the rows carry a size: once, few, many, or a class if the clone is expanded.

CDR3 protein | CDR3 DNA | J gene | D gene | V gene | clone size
CSARGGSSNQPQHF | TGCAGTGCTAGAGGGGGAAGTAGCAATCAGCCCCAGCATTTT | TRBJ1-5 | - | TRBV20-1 | -
CSAGQAGSEQYF | TGCAGTGCCGGACAGGCAGGGTCCGAGCAGTACTTC | TRBJ2-7 | TRBD1 | TRBV20-1 | many
CASSSRGANYGYTF | TGTGCCAGTAGTTCCAGGGGGGCTAACTATGGCTACACCTTC | TRBJ1-2 | TRBD1 | TRBV19 | many
CASCPSGVYHEQFF | TGTGCCAGCTGTCCTAGCGGGGTTTATCATGAGCAGTTCTTC | TRBJ2-1 | TRBD2 | TRBV12-3/TRBV12-4 | -
CASSLVQASNTGELFF | TGTGCCAGCAGCTTAGTCCAAGCGTCGAACACCGGGGAGCTGTTTTTT | TRBJ2-2 | - | TRBV11-2 | few
CASSAPGTDSNQPQHF | TGTGCCAGCAGTGCCCCGGGGACCGATAGCAATCAGCCCCAGCATTTT | TRBJ1-5 | - | TRBV27 | -
CSVASNLGNGYTF | TGCAGCGTCGCCTCTAATTTGGGAAATGGCTACACCTTC | TRBJ1-2 | - | TRBV29-1 | many
CASSLGGYGYTIYF | TGTGCCAGCAGTTTAGGGGGCTATGGCTACACCATATATTTT | TRBJ1-3 | - | TRBV12-3/TRBV12-4 | once
CASRADSGSTDTQYF | TGTGCCAGCAGGGCCGATAGCGGAAGCACAGATACGCAGTATTTT | TRBJ2-3 | - | TRBV2 | many
CASSPTGPNYGYTF | TGTGCCAGCAGCCCTACAGGCCCAAACTATGGCTACACCTTC | TRBJ1-2 | - | TRBV14 | -
CAIRRQGTWNSPLHF | TGTGCCATCAGGAGACAGGGCACCTGGAATTCACCCCTCCACTTT | TRBJ1-6 | TRBD1 | TRBV10-3 | -
CASRDMTGDYDERYF | TGTGCCAGTAGGGACATGACAGGGGACTATGACGAGCGGTACTTC | TRBJ2-7 | - | TRBV19 | -
CSARDLRSGAYGYTF | TGCAGTGCTAGAGATCTGAGATCTGGGGCCTATGGCTACACCTTC | TRBJ1-2 | - | TRBV20-1 | -
CASSRTGGSGANVLTF | TGTGCCAGCAGTAGGACAGGGGGATCTGGGGCCAACGTCCTGACTTTC | TRBJ2-6 | TRBD1 | TRBV6-4 | many
CASSSGTGRLNEQFF | TGTGCCAGCTCGTCGGGGACAGGGAGGTTAAATGAGCAGTTCTTC | TRBJ2-1 | TRBD1 | TRBV18 | few
CASSLWPGTEAFF | TGTGCCAGCAGCCTGTGGCCGGGGACTGAAGCTTTCTTT | TRBJ1-1 | - | TRBV7-3 | once
CASSYKFWSEKLFF | TGTGCCAGCAGCTACAAGTTTTGGAGTGAAAAACTGTTTTTT | TRBJ1-4 | - | TRBV5-6 | many
CASSQEPANNEQFF | TGTGCCAGCAGCCAAGAGCCGGCTAACAATGAGCAGTTCTTC | TRBJ2-1 | - | TRBV4-2 | many
CASSLTGETQYF | TGTGCCAGCTCACTGACAGGGGAGACCCAGTACTTC | TRBJ2-5 | TRBD1 | TRBV18 | many
CASRWSRVADTQYF | TGTGCCAGCAGGTGGAGCAGGGTGGCAGATACGCAGTATTTT | TRBJ2-3 | - | TRBV2 | many
CASSIALGITGELFF | TGTGCCAGTAGTATCGCTTTGGGGATTACTGGGGAGCTGTTTTTT | TRBJ2-2 | - | TRBV19 | many
CASSADLSSYNEQFF | TGTGCCAGCAGTGCCGACCTGAGCTCCTACAATGAGCAGTTCTTC | TRBJ2-1 | - | TRBV9 | many
CASSPTGTNEKLFF | TGTGCCAGCAGCCCTACAGGAACTAATGAAAAACTGTTTTTT | TRBJ1-4 | - | TRBV7-9 | many
CASSVSAGARGGETQYF | TGCGCCAGCAGCGTTTCCGCAGGGGCCCGAGGGGGAGAGACCCAGTACTTC | TRBJ2-5 | - | TRBV5-1 | few
CASKERDSNQPQHF | TGTGCCAGTAAGGAGCGGGACAGCAATCAGCCCCAGCATTTT | TRBJ1-5 | - | TRBV19 | many
CASSYLAGGPPYNEQFF | TGTGCCAGCAGTTATCTAGCGGGAGGGCCCCCCTACAATGAGCAGTTCTTC | TRBJ2-1 | TRBD2 | TRBV7-3 | many
CASSPGRHRGAVF | TGTGCCAGCAGCCCAGGGAGACACCGGGGAGCTGTTTTT | TRBJ2-2 | - | TRBV11-2 | -
CASSRAGANVLTF | TGTGCCAGCAGCAGGGCTGGGGCCAACGTCCTGACTTTC | TRBJ2-6 | - | TRBV12-3/TRBV12-4 | many
CASTKGLFSYEQYF | TGCGCCAGCACAAAGGGACTATTCTCCTACGAGCAGTACTTC | TRBJ2-7 | TRBD2 | TRBV5-1 | -
CASSIDSRRNNGYTF | TGTGCCAGCAGCATCGACAGCCGGAGAAACAATGGCTACACCTTC | TRBJ1-2 | - | TRBV7-3 | many
CASSWTGTSAYNEQFF | TGCGCCAGCAGCTGGACCGGGACTAGCGCATACAATGAGCAGTTCTTC | TRBJ2-1 | TRBD2 | TRBV5-1 | many
CASSELAGARTDTQYF | TGTGCCAGCAGTGAACTAGCGGGGGCCCGCACAGATACGCAGTATTTT | TRBJ2-3 | TRBD2 | TRBV6-1 | -
CASSLSGGANEQFF | TGTGCCAGCAGTTTGAGCGGGGGGGCCAACGAGCAGTTCTTC | TRBJ2-1 | TRBD2 | TRBV12-3/TRBV12-4 | many
CASSSGTMRNEQFF | TGTGCCAGCAGCTCAGGGACTATGCGCAATGAGCAGTTCTTC | TRBJ2-1 | TRBD2 | TRBV7-6 | many
CASSPGQAVGYTF | TGTGCCAGCTCCCCCGGACAGGCCGTGGGCTACACCTTC | TRBJ1-2 | TRBD1 | TRBV18 | many
CSVAQGDYGYTF | TGCAGCGTGGCACAAGGAGACTATGGCTACACCTTC | TRBJ1-2 | - | TRBV29-1 | many
CASSLTGNSNQPQHF | TGTGCCAGCAGCTTAACGGGGAATAGCAATCAGCCCCAGCATTTT | TRBJ1-5 | - | TRBV7-6 | many
CASSPAKRPPLHF | TGTGCCAGCAGTCCAGCGAAGCGACCACCCCTCCACTTT | TRBJ1-6 | - | TRBV6-5 | many
CASYSLNTGELFF | TGTGCCAGTTATAGTCTGAACACCGGGGAGCTGTTTTTT | TRBJ2-2 | - | TRBV28 | few
CASSSTSGNEQYF | TGTGCCAGCAGCTCGACTAGCGGTAACGAGCAGTACTTC | TRBJ2-7 | TRBD2 | TRBV7-9 | -
CSARGQGSLSYEQYF | TGCAGTGCTAGGGGACAGGGTAGTTTATCCTACGAGCAGTACTTC | TRBJ2-7 | TRBD1 | TRBV20-1 | many
CASSLGGTGDETQYF | TGTGCCAGCAGCTTGGGGGGGACAGGGGACGAGACCCAGTACTTC | TRBJ2-5 | TRBD1 | TRBV5-6 | -
CASSATSGRLNEQFF | TGTGCCAGTAGTGCGACTAGCGGGAGGCTAAATGAGCAGTTCTTC | TRBJ2-1 | TRBD2 | TRBV19 | many
CSANGNPGGLHLRF | - | TRBJ1-3 | - | TRBV20-1 | -
CASGLQRFTF | TGTGCCAGCGGACTACAGCGCTTCACCTTC | TRBJ1-2 | - | TRBV6-6 | -
CASSQSSARDYSNTGELFF | TGTGCCAGCAGCCAGAGTTCGGCCAGGGATTACTCGAACACCGGGGAGCTGTTTTTT | TRBJ2-2 | - | TRBV3-1 | -
CASSLRLRGENTEAFF | TGCGCCAGCAGCTTAAGGCTACGGGGAGAGAACACTGAAGCTTTCTTT | TRBJ1-1 | - | TRBV5-1 | -
CASTSREGIDNEQFF | TGTGCCAGCACTTCTAGGGAGGGCATAGACAATGAGCAGTTCTTC | TRBJ2-1 | TRBD2 | TRBV7-8 | many
CASRSGLAYEQYF | TGTGCCAGCAGGTCGGGACTAGCCTACGAGCAGTACTTC | TRBJ2-7 | TRBD2 | TRBV5-6 | many
CASSLGLAGGTNTGELFF | TGTGCCAGCAGCCTGGGACTAGCGGGAGGGACGAACACCGGGGAGCTGTTTTTT | TRBJ2-2 | TRBD2 | TRBV5-6 | few
CSARKMGPNQPQHF | TGCAGTGCTAGGAAGATGGGGCCCAATCAGCCCCAGCATTTT | TRBJ1-5 | - | TRBV20-1 | many
CASSESTVDQPQHF | TGCGCCAGCAGTGAGTCCACGGTGGATCAGCCCCAGCATTTT | TRBJ1-5 | - | TRBV10-2 | many